This T cell receptor beta chain was obtained from a study of cytomegalovirus exposure and HLA in healthy donors (dated by TCRdb to 2016 to 2017). Background for the entire study: An earlier analysis of several hundred of the donors reported roughly 300 Gb of sequence data and about 120 million unique TCR beta sequences obtained from roughly 180 million T cells. The study combined high-throughput TCR immunosequencing, statistical association of individual TCRs with disease status, and machine learning to predict cytomegalovirus infection status. Class I and class II HLA loci were covered by the typing at four-digit resolution. On average, about 200,000 unique TCR beta nucleotide sequences were sequenced per donor among roughly 430 genotyped donors of the cohort, with roughly a sixth of those sequences being non-productive. An earlier analysis of 587 of the donors used high-throughput TCR beta sequencing to judge whether each TCR beta V gene segment behaved as functional or pseudogenic. A later analysis re-analyzed previously published TCR beta repertoires from roughly 630 donors and added high-resolution HLA genotyping to study TCR occurrence patterns. Roughly 300 gigabases of sequencing data and approximately 80 million unique TCR sequences were included in an early release covering roughly 700 HLA-typed donors. All discovery cohort repertoires had been generated on a single sequencing platform. Donor age, sex, ethnicity and CMV serostatus were compiled alongside the repertoire data. A handful of DR-DQ haplotypes were handled as single units for association and clustering because linkage in the cohort was strong. The aim of the study was to test whether cataloging public T cell receptors could identify signatures of past pathogen exposure. Rather than drawing on any new phenotypic data, the later analysis identified candidate immune exposures from TCR beta sequences and the way those sequences occurred across donors. Of the roughly 410 genotyped donors, 75% to 85% were placed in the genetic ancestry cluster associated with self-reported Caucasian donors. The study profiled the T cell repertoires of approximately 700 subjects by immunosequencing and related them to cytomegalovirus serostatus. Typing coverage varied by locus: about 620-640 donors for A, B, C, DRB1 and DQB1; 500 to 550 for DQA1; more than 600 for DPA1; more than 450 for DPB1. Along with the approximately 600-subject first cohort, a separate validation cohort of some 130 different subjects was used. A later genetic analysis used genome-wide SNP genotypes for about three fifths of the 666 donors, treating that subset as a discovery cohort. The full study reports these points: According to a later analysis, TCR association rates differed among HLA loci, with DRB1 alleles showing the most associated TCRs and HLA-C alleles showing the fewest. In an earlier analysis of over 550 of the donors, most TCR beta V segments were observed in productive rearrangements about 87% or about 30% of the time, broadly matching IMGT annotations. The earlier analysis of almost 600 of the donors excluded approximately 15 rarely observed V segments, including chromosome 9 orphons, because counts were too low. A later analysis reported that several top co-occurrence clusters appeared linked to parvovirus B19, influenza, CMV and Epstein-Barr virus. Across donors, most TCR sequences were observed very rarely, whereas some public TCRs were present in many individuals. When HLA alleles, especially DR and DQ, strongly co-occurred, attributing TCR associations to individual alleles was difficult. Sequencing depth was assumed to be roughly uniform across donors in the presence/absence analyses, though that assumption may not hold. Because HLA typing was missing for some donors at each locus, association tests included only the typed subset. The classifier was reported to diagnose cytomegalovirus status with high specificity and sensitivity in both the original cohort and the validation cohort. In the study, some 160 TCR beta chains were listed as associated with cytomegalovirus. Only TCR beta chains were sequenced in this cohort, and the absence of alpha or paired-chain data limited detectable features. Compared with equally common non-associated chains, HLA-associated TCR beta chains in a later analysis were more clonally expanded and had lower generation probabilities. The authors suggested that the approach could potentially be extended to other disease states and immunological phenotypes. Most CMV-associated TCR beta chains appeared to be HLA-restricted in a later analysis, and the HLA associations seemed to be driven largely by CMV exposure. Some IMGT-functional V segments, including TRBV6-2 and TRBV6-3, could not be distinguished by the 87-base-pair reads and were therefore excluded. An association between a missense DCLRE1C variant and V-gene and J-gene trimming of TCR beta chains was found in a later genetic analysis and replicated in an independent cohort. A further reported finding was that TCR beta sequences accurately predicted the HLA-A and HLA-B alleles for most subjects in the first cohort. In vitro tests confirmed that a few of the cytomegalovirus-associated TCR beta chains recognize cytomegalovirus antigens. CMV serostatus was the only immune exposure information available for the cohort. Specific HLA alleles were associated with 15,000 to 20,000 TCR beta sequences at a false discovery rate of 0.05 in a later analysis. Correlated functional status among segregating V segments might be attributable to linkage disequilibrium, but an unknown experimental factor could not be ruled out. A cluster of highly shared sequence variants was judged likely to be a technical artifact of the sequencing pipeline. A later genetic analysis reported fewer N-insertions in productive TCRs among donors in an Asian-associated ancestry cluster than the roughly 690-donor mean.

Library generation was performed with the immunoSEQ multiplex PCR assay. For the multiplex PCR, a mixture combining 60 forward primers for TCR Vbeta segments and 13 reverse primers for TCR Jbeta segments was used. Amplification of the CDR3 region of rearranged TCR beta genes was performed with a multiplex PCR assay on genomic DNA. The amplified TCR beta libraries were sequenced on the Illumina HiSeq System as 87-base-pair reads. The source study handled its data this way. In a later analysis, 80 million or so unique TCR beta chains were counted across the 666 repertoires, and roughly 11 million of these chains were shared by at least two donors. To remove PCR and sequencing errors, raw reads were error-corrected and collapsed into unique sequences using a nearest-neighbor algorithm that merged closely related sequences. To assign V, D and J gene segments, CDR3 sequences were aligned to IMGT reference sequences. For a sequence to be retained, a match of at least six nucleotides was required to both a V gene segment and a J gene segment. A rearrangement counted as productive if the CDR3 had no stop codons and remained in frame with V and J, and every other rearrangement counted as non-productive. CDR3 was defined according to IMGT convention as the region running from the second conserved V-encoded cysteine to the conserved J-encoded phenylalanine. Sequences without an unambiguous match to a single V gene segment were excluded from the earlier analysis of several hundred of the donors. An earlier analysis of fewer than 650 of the donors classified V segments as functional when productive rearrangements were above 56.7% and as segregating when the standard deviation between donors was above 5%. A statistical classification framework was developed to diagnose cytomegalovirus status using the catalog of TCR beta chain sequences. V and J gene assignment, in a later analysis, came from comparing TCR nucleotide sequences with IMGT/GENE-DB human TR gene sequences. In a later analysis, CDR3 sequences and most-parsimonious VDJ recombination scenarios were assigned using the TCRdist pipeline. In a later analysis, every TCR beta chain was defined by the combination of its CDR3 amino acid sequence and its V-gene family, and reads without a unique V-gene family were dropped. In a later analysis, some 600 highly shared, low-generation-probability nucleotide sequences were removed to address suspected cross-contamination and a sequencing artifact. For each public chain, a later analysis derived a clonal expansion index from normalized ranks of inferred template counts within each repertoire. A later analysis computed generation probabilities with a VDJ recombination model fitted to out-of-frame rearrangements, and checked the results against IGoR. In a later analysis, TCR-TCR, TCR-HLA and TCR-CMV co-occurrence was scored with hypergeometric tests, and a repertoire-size bias correction was applied to TCR pairs. In a later analysis, false discovery rates were estimated by permuting HLA or CMV assignments 20 times. In a later analysis, co-occurring TCRs were grouped with DBSCAN, and TCRdist sequence similarity was added when clustering was performed within HLA-allele-positive subsets. Repertoires with fewer than 30,000 or more than 120,000 public chains, plus five repertoires with anomalous nucleotide sharing, were excluded from co-occurrence clustering. The table was pulled from immuneACCESS by TCRdb, which kept in-frame rearrangements only. Such tables lose some clones; where checked, under half of the loss comes from unresolved V genes, and the rest has no known cause. Clonal size and the V and J genes are those of that table, whereas D and trimming came from the DNA. Here the sample has about 180,000 clones; roughly 85% occur a single time. The ten top clones hold 0.69% of the sample.

Of note for this clone: It lacks a known antigen. Per-base qualities were not stored, and no clone one base away is much larger.

From cysteine to phenylalanine, the CDR3 is 16 amino acids long. Solely the CDR3 DNA is kept, with 48 bases framed from the first base. For CDR1 and CDR2, the germline V gene lists SGHAT and FQNNGV. The germline V and J ends show losses of 5 bases and 6 bases respectively, and no gene match explains 12 bases of the junction. The cohort consisted of 600 to 750 healthy bone marrow donors. All cohort members were sampled while nominally healthy, although unrecorded immune exposures were likely present. The donor tested CMV seronegative and was one of the 352 seronegative cohort members. A peripheral blood sample was collected from each donor, and TCR beta sequencing was performed on peripheral blood mononuclear cells. Genomic DNA extraction from the blood cell samples was performed with the Qiagen DNeasy Blood Extraction Kit.

Sequencing was done on a sample of PBMCs. The sequence was obtained from a woman between 40 and 50 years old in good health and CMV-seronegative. The rearrangement joined TRBV11-2 to TRBJ2-1; the junction holds 8 bases that match TRBD1. The CDR3 loop reads CASSPSHRGMGNEQFF. The bases are TGTGCCAGCAGCCCAAGCCACAGGGGGATGGGCAATGAGCAGTTCTTC.